This T cell receptor beta chain was observed in a study of T cell responses to AZD1222 COVID-19 vaccine. Trimming stripped 5 bases from V and 4 bases from J, with 17 bases between. CDR3 length: 15 residues. Germline lookup yields CDR1 SGHAT and CDR2 FQNNGV. The study's findings and limits: There were repertoire samples only from the period after the peak T cell response. Compared with day 0, the breadth and depth of the Spike-specific TCR repertoire rose significantly after two doses of AZD1222. Along spike, vaccine-associated CD4 TCRs were found throughout, with dominance at 160-218 and 743-854. Baseline seropositives among AZD1222 recipients totaled only 5 to 7.

On this clone: What it binds is not known.

Assay used: immunoSEQ multiplex PCR; TCRdb lists only in-frame clones, some missing. Among under 75,000 clones listed, 85% were seen once. This sequence was found in an adult in good health. Source: peripheral blood, taken on day 0 of AZD1222 vaccination. The rearrangement joins TRBV11-2 to TRBJ1-1; a possible D gene is TRBD1 (5 bases). The CDR3 loop reads CASSDKVRGGTEAFF. The CDR3 DNA reads as TGTGCCAGCAGCGATAAGGTTCGGGGGGGCACTGAAGCTTTCTTT.